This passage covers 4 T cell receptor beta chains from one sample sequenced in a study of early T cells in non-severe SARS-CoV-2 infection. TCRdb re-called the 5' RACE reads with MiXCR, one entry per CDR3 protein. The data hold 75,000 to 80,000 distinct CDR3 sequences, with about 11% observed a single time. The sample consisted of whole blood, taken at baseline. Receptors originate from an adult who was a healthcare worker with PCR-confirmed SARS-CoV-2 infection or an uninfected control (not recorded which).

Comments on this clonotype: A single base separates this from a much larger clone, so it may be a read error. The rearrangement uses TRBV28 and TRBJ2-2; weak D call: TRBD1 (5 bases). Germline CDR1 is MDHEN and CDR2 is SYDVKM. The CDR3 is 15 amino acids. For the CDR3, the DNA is TGTGCCGGCAGTTTTTTTCAGGGTATCACCGGGGAGCTGTTTTTT. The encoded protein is CAGSFFQGITGELFF.

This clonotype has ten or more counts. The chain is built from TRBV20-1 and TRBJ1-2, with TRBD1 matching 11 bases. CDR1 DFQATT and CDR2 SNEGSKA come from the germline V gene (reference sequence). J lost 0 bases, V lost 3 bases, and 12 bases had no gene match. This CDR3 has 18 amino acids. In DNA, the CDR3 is TGCAGTGCTAGGATAGGGTATGGACAGGGGGCAGCTAACTATGGCTACACCTTC. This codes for CSARIGYGQGAANYGYTF.

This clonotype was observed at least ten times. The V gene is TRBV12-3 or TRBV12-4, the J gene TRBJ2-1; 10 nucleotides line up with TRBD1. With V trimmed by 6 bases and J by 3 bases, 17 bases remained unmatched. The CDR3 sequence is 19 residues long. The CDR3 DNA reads TGTGCCAGCAGACTTGATCCCCGGTACGGGACAGGGGACTACAATGAGCAGTTCTTC. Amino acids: CASRLDPRYGTGDYNEQFF.

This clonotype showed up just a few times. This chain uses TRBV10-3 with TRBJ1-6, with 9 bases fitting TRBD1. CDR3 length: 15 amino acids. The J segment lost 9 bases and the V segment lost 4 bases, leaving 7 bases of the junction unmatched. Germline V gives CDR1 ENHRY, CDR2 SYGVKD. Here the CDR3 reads CAISAPGQGASPLHF. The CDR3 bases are TGTGCCATCAGTGCCCCGGGACAGGGAGCTTCACCCCTCCACTTT.